This TCR beta chain was found in a study of blood T cell repertoires in COVID-19. This CDR3 has 15 amino acids. Unmatched junction bases numbered 6, after V lost 5 bases and J lost 4 bases. Germline assignment: CDR1 SNHLY and CDR2 FYNNEI. Here immunoSEQ multiplex PCR was the method, and the copy in TCRdb shows in-frame clones only, minus some. The sample yields 120,000 to 150,000 clones, around 84% seen once. The chain joins TRBV2 to TRBJ2-1; 9 bases fit TRBD1. Sequenced material: peripheral blood. The TCR originated in a human donor in a cohort sampled during active COVID-19. In DNA form, the CDR3 reads TGTGCCAGCAGTCCAGGGACAGGGCGATACAATGAGCAGTTCTTC. Its translation is CASSPGTGRYNEQFF. Drawing the rest from reference TRBV2 and TRBJ2-1, the complete variable domain is EPEVTQTPSHQVTQMGQEVILRCVPISNHLYFYWYRQILGQKVEFLVSFYNNEISEKSEIFDDQFSVERPDGSNFTLKIRSTKLEDSAMYFCASSPGTGRYNEQFFGPGTRLTVL.